Below are 17 T cell receptor beta chains sequenced from a single sample in a study of cytomegalovirus exposure and HLA in healthy donors (dated by TCRdb to the late 2010s). The method behind the library was the immunoSEQ multiplex PCR assay. For the multiplex PCR, a mixture combining 60 forward primers for TCR Vbeta segments and 13 reverse primers for TCR Jbeta segments was used. Sourced from immuneACCESS, this table was stored by TCRdb with only in-frame sequences that have V and J called. A share of the clones is absent; for the studies checked, an unresolved V gene accounts for under half, and the remainder has no known explanation. The sample table lists some 130,000 clones, 75% to 85% of them with a count of one. The top ten constitute 1.5% to 2% of the sample. The sample consisted of PBMCs. The receptors were sampled from a female donor in good health and CMV-seropositive.

The chain uses TRBV9 and TRBJ1-2; D gene ambiguous. V was trimmed by 0 bases and J by 6 bases, leaving 9 bases between them. Germline V CDR1 and CDR2: SGDLS, YYNGEE. The CDR3 has 13 amino acids. This CDR3 reads CASSVDSHDGYTF. The CDR3 nucleotides are TGTGCCAGCAGCGTAGACTCTCATGATGGCTACACCTTC.

The chain carries TRBV6-4 and TRBJ1-1; 9 bases agree with TRBD1. With 6 bases clipped from V and 4 bases from J, the junction kept 6 bases outside the gene matches. The CDR3 contains 14 residues. Germline V gives CDR1 MRHNA, CDR2 SNTAGT. The CDR3 DNA follows: TGTGCCAGCAGAAACACGGACAGGGGCACTGAAGCTTTCTTT. As protein: CASRNTDRGTEAFF.

The rearrangement joins TRBV14 to TRBJ2-5; tentatively, D is TRBD2 (6 bases). Germline CDR1 reads SGHDN; CDR2 reads FVKESK. Trimming took off 1 base at V and 4 bases at J, with 16 bases between the two ends. The CDR3 has 16 amino acids. The CDR3 spells CASSQVSGLPGETQYF. The CDR3 nucleotides read TGTGCCAGCAGCCAAGTCTCGGGACTCCCAGGAGAGACCCAGTACTTC.

This clone appeared once. The chain joins TRBV27 to TRBJ1-4, with D maybe TRBD1 (5 bases). The CDR3 has 14 amino acids. Between the trimmed V and J ends, which lost 6 bases and 8 bases, there was a span of 16 bases. Germline assignment: CDR1 MNHEY and CDR2 SMNVEV (reference sequence). Here the CDR3 DNA reads TGTGCCAGCAGGGCCTCGGGGGGACGCGAAAAACTGTTTTTT. Translation: CASRASGGREKLFF.

The V call is TRBV10-3, the J call TRBJ2-1; 7 positions match TRBD1. Trimming took 4 bases from V and 8 from J; bases not matched to a gene: 5. Germline CDR1 ENHRY, CDR2 SYGVKD. CDR3 length equals 13 residues. CDR3 protein: CAISVDRVHEQFF. The CDR3 DNA sequence: TGTGCCATCAGTGTAGACAGGGTCCATGAGCAGTTCTTC.

The table lists this clone with a few counts. V and J are TRBV12-5 and TRBJ1-2; tentative D call: TRBD1 (5 bases). CDR1 and CDR2 (germline): LGHNT, FRNRAP. The CDR3 sequence is 16 residues long. V was shortened by 2 bases and J by 0 bases, with 13 bases between the two germline ends. CDR3 region: CASGLPPDTTNYGYTF. In nucleotides, the CDR3 is TGTGCTAGTGGTTTGCCCCCGGACACTACTAACTATGGCTACACCTTC.

The chain joins TRBV11-2 to TRBJ2-5; 13 nucleotides agree with TRBD2. Germline-derived CDR1 and CDR2 are SGHAT and FQNNGV. V shed 4 bases, J shed 1 base, and the junction held 6 bases outside the gene matches. CDR3 length: 17 residues. This CDR3 reads CASSSRLAGGTQETQYF. CDR3 nucleotides: TGTGCCAGCAGCTCCCGACTAGCGGGGGGCACCCAAGAGACCCAGTACTTC.

The chain combines TRBV18 with TRBJ2-6, with D possibly matching TRBD1 (5 bases). Germline lookup yields CDR1 KGHSH and CDR2 LQKENI. The CDR3 contains 16 residues. Trimming cost V 2 bases and J 2 bases, with 10 bases left between them. As DNA, the CDR3 is TGTGCCAGCTCACCAGGCAGGGCCCCTGGGGCCAACGTCCTGACTTTC. Its protein product is CASSPGRAPGANVLTF.

The chain is built from TRBV7-2 and TRBJ2-2; the match to TRBD2 covers 7 bases. With V trimmed by 4 bases and J by 3 bases, 8 bases remained unmatched. Per the germline V gene, CDR1 is SGHTA and CDR2 is FQGNSA. This CDR3 comprises 16 residues. The chain's CDR3 is CASSYSGTTYTGELFF. The DNA for the CDR3 is TGTGCCAGCAGCTACTCCGGGACTACCTACACCGGGGAGCTGTTTTTT.

The gene calls are TRBV25-1 and TRBJ2-3, with 8 bases lining up with TRBD1. CDR1 and CDR2 from the germline V gene are MGHDK and SYGVNS. The CDR3 extends over 16 amino acids. The V and J ends lost 1 base and 3 bases, in that order; junction bases with no gene match: 6. CDR3 nucleotide sequence: TGTGCCAGCAGTGAATTCAGGGGGCTTAATACAGATACGCAGTATTTT. It codes for CASSEFRGLNTDTQYF.

This chain connects TRBV29-1 to TRBJ2-7; TRBD2 matches at 8 bases. Germline values: CDR1 SQVTM, CDR2 ANQGSEA. With 1 base clipped from V and 1 base from J, the junction kept 3 bases outside the gene matches. The CDR3 has 14 residues. This chain's CDR3 is CSVEVGTRSYEQYF. The CDR3 nucleotides are TGCAGCGTTGAAGTTGGGACTAGGTCCTACGAGCAGTACTTC.

The chain is built from TRBV5-1 and TRBJ2-5, with 8 bases identical to TRBD1. TRBJ2-7 explains the end of the DNA better; the J call may be wrong. The CDR3 is 15 residues long. Germline lookup yields CDR1 SGHRS and CDR2 YFSETQ. The CDR3 loop is CASSLMDRATYEQYF. In DNA form, the CDR3 reads TGCGCCAGCAGCCTCATGGACAGGGCCACCTACGAGCAGTACTTC.

The chain couples TRBV11-2 to TRBJ2-7; 14 bases match TRBD2. CDR3 length equals 17 residues. CDR1 and CDR2 from the germline V gene are SGHAT and FQNNGV. After removal of 5 bases from V and 4 bases from J, the junction contained 10 bases not matched to a gene. The CDR3 DNA reads as TGTGCCAGCAGCATGGGACTAGCGGGGGTATCTAGGTACGAGCAGTACTTC. Residues: CASSMGLAGVSRYEQYF.

In this sample, this clone turned up a few times. The genes are TRBV6-6 and TRBJ1-1, with 7 bases lining up with TRBD1. Germline CDR1 MNHNY, CDR2 SVGAGI (reference sequence). The length of the CDR3 is 13 residues. V dropped 6 bases and J dropped 5; count of bases not matched to a gene: 6. The CDR3 nucleotides are TGTGCCAGCAGCCAGGGGGAGGTAACTGAAGCTTTCTTT. Protein: CASSQGEVTEAFF.

The chain is built from TRBV6-5 and TRBJ1-4; no clear D gene. The CDR3 runs to 11 residues. The germline V and J ends were trimmed by 7 bases and 5 bases, with 5 bases remaining between them. Germline V CDR1 and CDR2: MNHEY, SVGAGI. CDR3 residues: CASMSNEKLFF. DNA for the CDR3: TGTGCCAGCATGAGCAATGAAAAACTGTTTTTT.

The chain recombines TRBV11-1 with TRBJ2-1; the D is unclear. CDR1 is SGHAT, CDR2 FQDESV, per germline (reference sequence). The CDR3 consists of 14 residues. With 5 bases removed from V and 1 base from J, the gap between germline ends came to 9 bases. Here the CDR3 DNA reads TGTGCCAGCAGCCAGACACCTTCCTACAATGAGCAGTTCTTC. This codes for CASSQTPSYNEQFF.

V and J are TRBV7-9 and TRBJ1-1; TRBD1 agrees at 11 bases. J lost 1 base, V lost 2 bases, and 9 bases had no gene match. The CDR3 has 18 residues. CDR1 is SEHNR and CDR2 is FQNEAQ in the germline V gene (reference sequence). The CDR3 DNA reads TGTGCCAGCAGCTTAAAGCTTAGGGACAGGGGGGGGAACACTGAAGCTTTCTTT. It encodes CASSLKLRDRGGNTEAFF.